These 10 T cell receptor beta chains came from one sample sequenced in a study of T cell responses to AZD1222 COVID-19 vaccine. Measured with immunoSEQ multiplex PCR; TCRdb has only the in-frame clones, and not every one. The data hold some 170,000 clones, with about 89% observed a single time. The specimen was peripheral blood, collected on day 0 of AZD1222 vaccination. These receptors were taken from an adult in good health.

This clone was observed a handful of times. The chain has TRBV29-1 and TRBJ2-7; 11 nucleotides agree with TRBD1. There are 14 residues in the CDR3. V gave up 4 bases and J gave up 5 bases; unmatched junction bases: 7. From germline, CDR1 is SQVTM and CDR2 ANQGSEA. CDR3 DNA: TGCAGCGTTGGTGCAGGGACAGGGGGTCACGAGCAGTACTTC. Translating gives CSVGAGTGGHEQYF.

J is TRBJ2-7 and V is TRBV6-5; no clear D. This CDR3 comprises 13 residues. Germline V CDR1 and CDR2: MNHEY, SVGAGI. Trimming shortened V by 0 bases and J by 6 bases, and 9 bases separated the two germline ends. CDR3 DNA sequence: TGTGCCAGCAGTTACTCGAAAGGTTTCGAGCAGTACTTC. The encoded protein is CASSYSKGFEQYF.

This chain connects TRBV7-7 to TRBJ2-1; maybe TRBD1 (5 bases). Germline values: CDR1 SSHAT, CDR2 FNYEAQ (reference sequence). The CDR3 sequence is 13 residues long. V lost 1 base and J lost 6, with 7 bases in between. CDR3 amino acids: CASSLDRLNEQFF. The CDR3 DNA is TGTGCCAGCAGCTTAGACAGGCTCAATGAGCAGTTCTTC.

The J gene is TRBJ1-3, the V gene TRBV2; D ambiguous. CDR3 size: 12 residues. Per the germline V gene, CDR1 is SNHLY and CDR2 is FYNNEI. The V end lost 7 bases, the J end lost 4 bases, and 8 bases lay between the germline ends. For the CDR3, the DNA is TGTGCCAGCACCCCCTCGGGAAACACCATATATTTT. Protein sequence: CASTPSGNTIYF. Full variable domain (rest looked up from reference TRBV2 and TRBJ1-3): EPEVTQTPSHQVTQMGQEVILRCVPISNHLYFYWYRQILGQKVEFLVSFYNNEISEKSEIFDDQFSVERPDGSNFTLKIRSTKLEDSAMYFCASTPSGNTIYFGEGSWLTVV.

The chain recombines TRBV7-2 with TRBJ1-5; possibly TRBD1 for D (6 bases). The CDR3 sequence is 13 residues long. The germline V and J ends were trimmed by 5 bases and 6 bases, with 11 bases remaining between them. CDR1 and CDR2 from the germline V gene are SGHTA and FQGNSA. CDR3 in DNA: TGTGCCAGCAGCGCCAACAGGGTTCAGCCCCAGCATTTT. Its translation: CASSANRVQPQHF.

The chain's CDR3 is CASSQELASGNSYEQYF. CDR3 DNA: TGCGCCAGCAGCCAAGAACTCGCTAGCGGGAACTCCTACGAGCAGTACTTC. The chain has TRBV4-3 and TRBJ2-7; TRBD2 matches 9 bases. V dropped 0 bases and J dropped 0; count of bases not matched to a gene: 6. Germline V gene sequence: CDR1 LGHNA, CDR2 YSLEER. This CDR3 contains 17 residues.

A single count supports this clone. CDR3 DNA: TGTGCCAGCAGCTTCCGAGGGACAGCAGCGCCCCAGCATTTT. Protein: CASSFRGTAAPQHF. The chain couples TRBV7-2 to TRBJ1-5, with TRBD1 identical over 7 bases. V lost 3 bases to trimming and J lost 9 bases; unmatched junction nucleotides: 8. Germline assignment: CDR1 SGHTA and CDR2 FQGNSA. The CDR3 is 14 residues long.

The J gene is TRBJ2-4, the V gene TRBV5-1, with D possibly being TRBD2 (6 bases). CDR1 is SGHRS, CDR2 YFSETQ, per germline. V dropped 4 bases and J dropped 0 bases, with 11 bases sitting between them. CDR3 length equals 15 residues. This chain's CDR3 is CASSPEGLAKNIQYF. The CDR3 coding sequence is TGCGCCAGCAGCCCGGAGGGACTAGCCAAAAACATTCAGTACTTC.

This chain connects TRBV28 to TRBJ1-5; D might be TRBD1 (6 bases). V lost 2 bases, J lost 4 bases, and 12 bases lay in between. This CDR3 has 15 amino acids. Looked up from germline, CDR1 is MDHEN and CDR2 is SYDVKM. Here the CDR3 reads CASSLGGLNNQPQHF. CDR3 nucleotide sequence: TGTGCCAGCAGTTTAGGGGGGCTTAATAATCAGCCCCAGCATTTT.

The CDR3 protein is CASSLVGAQGEQYF. In nucleotides, the CDR3 is TGTGCCAGCAGCTTAGTGGGCGCGCAGGGCGAGCAGTACTTC. The gene calls are TRBV11-2 and TRBJ2-7; D perhaps matches TRBD1 (5 bases). The CDR3 covers 14 residues. CDR1 and CDR2 (germline): SGHAT, FQNNGV. V was clipped by 1 base and J by 6 bases, with 13 bases between them.